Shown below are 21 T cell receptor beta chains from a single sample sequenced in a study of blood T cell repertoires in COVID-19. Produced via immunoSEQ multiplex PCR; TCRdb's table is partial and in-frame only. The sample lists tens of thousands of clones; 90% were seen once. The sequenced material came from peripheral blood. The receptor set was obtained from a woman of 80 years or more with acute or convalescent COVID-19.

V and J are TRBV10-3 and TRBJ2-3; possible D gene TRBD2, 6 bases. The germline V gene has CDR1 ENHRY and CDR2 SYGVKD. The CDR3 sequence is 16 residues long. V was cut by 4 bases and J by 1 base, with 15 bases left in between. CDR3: CAISVNSGLGTDTQYF. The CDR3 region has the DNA TGTGCCATCAGTGTGAACAGCGGGTTGGGCACAGATACGCAGTATTTT.

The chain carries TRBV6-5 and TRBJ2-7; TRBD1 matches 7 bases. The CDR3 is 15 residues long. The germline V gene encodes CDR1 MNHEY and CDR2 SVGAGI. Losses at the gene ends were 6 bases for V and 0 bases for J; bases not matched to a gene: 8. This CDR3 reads CASRGPGQFSYEQYF. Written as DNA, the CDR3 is TGTGCCAGCAGGGGCCCGGGACAGTTCTCCTACGAGCAGTACTTC.

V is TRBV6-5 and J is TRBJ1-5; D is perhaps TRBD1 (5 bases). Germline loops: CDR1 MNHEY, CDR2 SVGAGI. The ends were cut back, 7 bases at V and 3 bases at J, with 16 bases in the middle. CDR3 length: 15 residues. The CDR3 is CASKGRDGVNQPQHF. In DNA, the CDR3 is TGTGCCAGCAAAGGCAGGGATGGCGTCAATCAGCCCCAGCATTTT.

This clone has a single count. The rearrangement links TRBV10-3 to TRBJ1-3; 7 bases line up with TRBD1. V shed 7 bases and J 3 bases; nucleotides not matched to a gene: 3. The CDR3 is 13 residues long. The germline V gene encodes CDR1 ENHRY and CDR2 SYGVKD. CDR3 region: CAITRDSGNTIYF. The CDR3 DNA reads TGTGCCATCACCCGGGACAGTGGAAACACCATATATTTT.

CDR3 sequence reads: CASSWDRNYGYTF. The DNA for the CDR3 is TGTGCCAGCAGTTGGGACAGAAACTATGGCTACACCTTC. The genes are TRBV28 and TRBJ1-2, with 7 bases lining up with TRBD1. The germline CDR1 and CDR2 sequences are MDHEN and SYDVKM. V shed 4 bases, J shed 2 bases, and the junction held 1 base outside the gene matches. This CDR3 is 13 amino acids long.

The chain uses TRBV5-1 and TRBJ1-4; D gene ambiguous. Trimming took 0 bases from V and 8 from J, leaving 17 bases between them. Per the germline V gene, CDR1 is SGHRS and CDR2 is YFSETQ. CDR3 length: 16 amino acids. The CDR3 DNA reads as TGCGCCAGCAGCTTGGTACCAGCACAGAGCCAAGAAAAACTGTTTTTT. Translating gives CASSLVPAQSQEKLFF.

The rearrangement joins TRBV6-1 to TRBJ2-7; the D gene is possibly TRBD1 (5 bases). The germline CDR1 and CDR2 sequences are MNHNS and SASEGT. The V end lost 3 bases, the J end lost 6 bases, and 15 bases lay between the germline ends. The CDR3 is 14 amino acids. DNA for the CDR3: TGTGCCAGCAGTGACGAACCAGGGTTGACCGAGCAGTACTTC. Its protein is CASSDEPGLTEQYF.

CDR3 nucleotides: TGCGCCAGCAGCCGGGACAGGGACAATGAGCAGTTCTTC. Encoded protein: CASSRDRDNEQFF. V gene TRBV5-1 combines with J gene TRBJ2-1, with 9 positions matching TRBD1. This CDR3 is built from 13 residues. V lost 4 bases, J lost 5 bases, and 1 base stayed unmatched. Germline CDR1 is SGHRS and CDR2 is YFSETQ.

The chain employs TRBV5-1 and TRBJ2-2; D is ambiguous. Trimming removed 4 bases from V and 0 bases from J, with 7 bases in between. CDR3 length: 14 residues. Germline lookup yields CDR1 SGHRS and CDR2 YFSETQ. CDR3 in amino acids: CASSEIANTGELFF. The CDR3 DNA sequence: TGCGCCAGCAGCGAGATCGCGAACACCGGGGAGCTGTTTTTT.

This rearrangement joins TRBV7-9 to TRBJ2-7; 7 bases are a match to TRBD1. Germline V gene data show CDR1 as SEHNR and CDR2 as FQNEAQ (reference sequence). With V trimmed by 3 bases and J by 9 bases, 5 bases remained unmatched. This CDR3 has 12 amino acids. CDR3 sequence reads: CASSFTGEGQYF. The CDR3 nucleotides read TGTGCCAGCAGCTTTACAGGGGAAGGGCAGTACTTC.

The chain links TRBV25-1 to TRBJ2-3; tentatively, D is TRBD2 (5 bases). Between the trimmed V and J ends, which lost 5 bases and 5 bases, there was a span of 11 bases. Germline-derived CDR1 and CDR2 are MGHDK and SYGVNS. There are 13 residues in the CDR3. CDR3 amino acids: CASSPPGVDTQYF. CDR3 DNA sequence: TGTGCCAGCAGTCCCCCCGGGGTAGATACGCAGTATTTT.

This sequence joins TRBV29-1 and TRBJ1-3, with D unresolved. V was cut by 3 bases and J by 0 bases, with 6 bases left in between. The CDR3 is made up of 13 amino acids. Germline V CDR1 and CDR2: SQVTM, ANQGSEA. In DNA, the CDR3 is TGCAGCGTTGACGGAGTCTCTGGAAACACCATATATTTT. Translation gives CSVDGVSGNTIYF. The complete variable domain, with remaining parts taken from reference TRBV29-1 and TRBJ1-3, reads SAVISQKPSRDICQRGTSLTIQCQVDSQVTMMFWYRQQPGQSLTLIATANQGSEATYESGFVIDKFPISRPNLTFSTLTVSNMSPEDSSIYLCSVDGVSGNTIYFGEGSWLTVV.

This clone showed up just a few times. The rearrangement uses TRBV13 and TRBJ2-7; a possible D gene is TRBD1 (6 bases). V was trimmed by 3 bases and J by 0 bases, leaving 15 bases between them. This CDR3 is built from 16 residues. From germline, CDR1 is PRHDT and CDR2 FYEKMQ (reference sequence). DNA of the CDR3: TGTGCCAGCAGCTTTACAGGGTCCCAAAGCTCCTACGAGCAGTACTTC. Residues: CASSFTGSQSSYEQYF.

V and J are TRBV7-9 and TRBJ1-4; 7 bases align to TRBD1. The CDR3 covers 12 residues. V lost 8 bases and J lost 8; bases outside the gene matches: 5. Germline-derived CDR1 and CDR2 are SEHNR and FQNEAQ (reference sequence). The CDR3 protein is CASGRDSEKLFF. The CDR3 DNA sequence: TGTGCCAGCGGCCGGGACAGCGAAAAACTGTTTTTT.

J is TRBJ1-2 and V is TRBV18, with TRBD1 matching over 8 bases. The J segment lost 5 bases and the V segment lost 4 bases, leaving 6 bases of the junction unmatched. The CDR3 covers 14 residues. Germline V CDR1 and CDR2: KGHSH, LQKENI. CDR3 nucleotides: TGTGCCAGCTCACAAGACAGGGGCCCTTATGGCTACACCTTC. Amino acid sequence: CASSQDRGPYGYTF.

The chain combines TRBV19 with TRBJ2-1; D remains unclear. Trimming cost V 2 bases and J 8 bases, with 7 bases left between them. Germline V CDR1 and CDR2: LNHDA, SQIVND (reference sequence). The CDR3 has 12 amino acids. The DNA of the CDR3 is TGTGCCAGTAGTATATTGGGCGATGAGCAGTTCTTC. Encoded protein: CASSILGDEQFF.

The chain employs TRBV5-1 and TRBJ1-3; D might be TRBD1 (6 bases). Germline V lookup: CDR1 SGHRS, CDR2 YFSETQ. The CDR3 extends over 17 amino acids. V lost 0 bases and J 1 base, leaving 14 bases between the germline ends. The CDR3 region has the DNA TGCGCCAGCAGCTTGGAGGTTGGGACACGGTCTGGAAACACCATATATTTT. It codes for CASSLEVGTRSGNTIYF.

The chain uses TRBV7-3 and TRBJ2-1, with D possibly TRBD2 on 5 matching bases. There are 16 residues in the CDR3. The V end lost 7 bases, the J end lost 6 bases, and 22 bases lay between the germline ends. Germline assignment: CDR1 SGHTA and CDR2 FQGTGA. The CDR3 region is CASTPVWLANGNEQFF. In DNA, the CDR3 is TGTGCCAGCACCCCCGTTTGGCTAGCCAATGGCAATGAGCAGTTCTTC.

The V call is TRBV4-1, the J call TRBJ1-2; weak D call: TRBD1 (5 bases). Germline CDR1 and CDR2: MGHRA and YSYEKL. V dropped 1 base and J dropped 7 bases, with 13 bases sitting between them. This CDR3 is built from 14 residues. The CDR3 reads CASSQVKGTAGYTF. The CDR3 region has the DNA TGCGCCAGCAGCCAAGTTAAGGGGACTGCTGGCTACACCTTC.

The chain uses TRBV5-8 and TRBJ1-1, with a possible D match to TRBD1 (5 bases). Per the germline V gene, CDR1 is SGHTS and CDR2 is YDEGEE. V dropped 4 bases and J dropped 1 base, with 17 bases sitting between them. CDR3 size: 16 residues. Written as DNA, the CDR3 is TGTGCCAGCAGCGGAGGTCGGGGGGGAAAGAACACTGAAGCTTTCTTT. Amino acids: CASSGGRGGKNTEAFF.

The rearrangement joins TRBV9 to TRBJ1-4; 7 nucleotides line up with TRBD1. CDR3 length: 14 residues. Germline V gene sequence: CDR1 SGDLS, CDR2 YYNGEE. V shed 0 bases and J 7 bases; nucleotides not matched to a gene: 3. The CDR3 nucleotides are TGTGCCAGCAGCGTAGGGGACAGCGTTGAAAAACTGTTTTTT. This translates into CASSVGDSVEKLFF.